The rows below give T cell receptor beta chains drawn from one sample of a study of T cell responses to AZD1222 COVID-19 vaccine. Assay: immunoSEQ multiplex PCR; the TCRdb copy retains only in-frame clones and omits some. The sample lists about 150,000 clones; roughly 88% were seen once. This specimen was peripheral blood, taken on day 0 of MenACWY control vaccination. All receptors come from an adult in good health. Each CDR3 is given with its conserved first and last residue. D genes are given only for firm matches. Clone size, where shown, is once, few, many, or a class for clones that have expanded.

>14|.|TRBJ1-1|TRBV19|.
TGTGCCAGTAGTATTCAAGAAGCTGACACTGAAGCTTTCTTT
CASSIQEADTEAFF
>15|.|TRBJ1-2|TRBV10-3|.
TGTGCCATCAGTGAGTCGCAGGGATCTACCTATGGCTACACCTTC
CAISESQGSTYGYTF
>15|TRBD2|TRBJ2-3|TRBV3-1/TRBV3-2|once
TGTGCCAGCAGACAGCTAGCGGGAGGGCCAGATACGCAGTATTTT
CASRQLAGGPDTQYF
>16|.|TRBJ1-1|TRBV4-1|.
TGCGCCAGCAGCCAAGTGCCAGTTTGGGGGAACACTGAAGCTTTCTTT
CASSQVPVWGNTEAFF
>12|.|TRBJ1-1|TRBV6-5|.
TGTGCCAGCTTTGACGGGGTCACTGAAGCTTTCTTT
CASFDGVTEAFF
>16|.|TRBJ1-6|TRBV28|.
TGTGCCAGCAGTTTAATAGAGGGGCAGGGAGGATCACCCCTCCACTTT
CASSLIEGQGGSPLHF
>15|TRBD2|TRBJ2-7|TRBV6-2/TRBV6-3|.
TGTGCCAGCAGCCCCGGTGTCGGGAGGGCGTCAGAGCAGTACTTC
CASSPGVGRASEQYF
>15|TRBD1|TRBJ1-1|TRBV28|.
TGTGCCAGCAGCTACCGGGCAGGGGGTAGGACTGAAGCTTTCTTT
CASSYRAGGRTEAFF
>16|TRBD2|TRBJ2-7|TRBV4-2|.
TGTGCCAGCAGCCAACCGACCCCGGGACTAGCGGGCGAGCAGTACTTC
CASSQPTPGLAGEQYF
>14|.|TRBJ2-5|TRBV29-1|.
TGCAGCGTTGAGTACAGGATGGGAGGAAAGACCCAGTACTTC
CSVEYRMGGKTQYF
>12|.|TRBJ2-1|TRBV6-1|.
TGTGCCAGCAGTGAAGCTTTTTCTGAGCAGTTCTTC
CASSEAFSEQFF
>14|.|TRBJ1-1|TRBV5-6|.
TGTGCCAGCAGCGGACTTGTAGGGGCCACTGAAGCTTTCTTT
CASSGLVGATEAFF